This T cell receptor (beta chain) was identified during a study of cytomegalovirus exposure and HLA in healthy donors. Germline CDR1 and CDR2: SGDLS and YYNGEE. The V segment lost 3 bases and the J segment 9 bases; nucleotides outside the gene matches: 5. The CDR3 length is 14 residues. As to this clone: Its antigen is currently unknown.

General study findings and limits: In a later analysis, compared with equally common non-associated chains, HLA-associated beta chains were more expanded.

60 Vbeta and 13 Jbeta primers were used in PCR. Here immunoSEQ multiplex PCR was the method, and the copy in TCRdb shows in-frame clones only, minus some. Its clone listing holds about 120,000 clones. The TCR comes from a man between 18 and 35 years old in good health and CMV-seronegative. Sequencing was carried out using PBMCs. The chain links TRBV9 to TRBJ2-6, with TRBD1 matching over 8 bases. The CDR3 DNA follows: TGTGCCAGCAGCGGACAGGGGCTGGGCAACGTCCTGACTTTC. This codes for CASSGQGLGNVLTF.